This T cell receptor beta chain was recovered during a study of cytomegalovirus exposure and HLA in healthy donors. General study findings and limits: The records held CMV serostatus as the only immune exposure information.

This clone was recorded a few times. The antigen remains unidentified. The CDR3 loop spans 13 amino acids. Trimming removed 4 bases from V and 6 bases from J; junction bases left unmatched: 5. Germline V lookup: CDR1 MNHNS, CDR2 SASEGT. Amplification used 60 Vbeta primers and 13 Jbeta primers. In the source study's methods: Unique TCR beta chains numbered around 80 million in a later analysis, with roughly 11 million shared. Sequenced by immunoSEQ multiplex PCR; TCRdb stores in-frame clones only, minus some. V and J calls and clone size come straight from that table; D and trimming were deduced from the DNA. The sample records under 200,000 clones, about 13% being singletons.

The source of this sequence is a middle-aged man in good health and CMV-seropositive. V gene TRBV6-1 combines with J gene TRBJ1-2, with 7 bases identical to TRBD1. The sequenced sample was PBMCs. The DNA for the CDR3 is TGTGCCAGCAGTGTTGACAGGGTAGATGGCTACACCTTC. Translation gives CASSVDRVDGYTF.